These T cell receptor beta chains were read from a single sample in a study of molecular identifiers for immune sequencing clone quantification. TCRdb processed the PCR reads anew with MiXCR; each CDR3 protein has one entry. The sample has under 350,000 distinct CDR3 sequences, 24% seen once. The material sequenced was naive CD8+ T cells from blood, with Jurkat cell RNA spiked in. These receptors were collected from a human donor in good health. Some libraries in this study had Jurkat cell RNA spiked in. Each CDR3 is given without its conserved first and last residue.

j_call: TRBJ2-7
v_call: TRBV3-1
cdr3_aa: ASSQNPGTVLEQY

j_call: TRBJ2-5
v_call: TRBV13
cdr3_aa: ASSGNAGGETQY

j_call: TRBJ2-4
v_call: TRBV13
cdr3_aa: ASSSGTSDIQY

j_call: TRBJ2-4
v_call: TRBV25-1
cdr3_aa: ASSDRHTKNIQY

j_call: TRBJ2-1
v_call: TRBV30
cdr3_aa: AWSDLGHSSYNEQF

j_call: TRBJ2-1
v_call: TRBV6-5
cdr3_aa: ASSRNQGSGTSGFLSSYNEQF

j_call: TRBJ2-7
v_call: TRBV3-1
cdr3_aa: ASSQEDYYEQY

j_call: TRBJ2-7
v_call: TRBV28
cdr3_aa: ASSSRSEGRHGEQY

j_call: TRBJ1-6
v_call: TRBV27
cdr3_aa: ASSLTESFSPLH

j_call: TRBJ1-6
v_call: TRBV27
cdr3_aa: ASSSTQGAWNSPLH

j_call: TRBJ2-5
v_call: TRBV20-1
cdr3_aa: SARSSREGKETQY

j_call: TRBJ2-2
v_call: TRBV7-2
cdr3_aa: ASSPARRGELF

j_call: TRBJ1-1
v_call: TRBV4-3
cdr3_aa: ASSGARGYTEAF

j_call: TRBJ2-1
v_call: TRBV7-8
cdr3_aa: ASSLAYANEQF

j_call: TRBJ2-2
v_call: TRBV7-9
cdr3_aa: ASSLPGPTTGELF

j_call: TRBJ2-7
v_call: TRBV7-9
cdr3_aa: ASSLVVGARYEQY

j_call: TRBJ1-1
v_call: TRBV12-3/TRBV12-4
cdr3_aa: ASVWGRHTEAF

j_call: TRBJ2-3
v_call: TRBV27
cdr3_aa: ASSFLRVISTDTQY

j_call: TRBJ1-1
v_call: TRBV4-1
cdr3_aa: ASSQENRNLNTEAF

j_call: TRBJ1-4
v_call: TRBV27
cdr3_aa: ASSLLASNEKLF

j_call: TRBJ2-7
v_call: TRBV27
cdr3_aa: ASSLSSPVPYEQY

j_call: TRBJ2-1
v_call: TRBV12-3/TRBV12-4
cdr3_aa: ASSPGTIKI

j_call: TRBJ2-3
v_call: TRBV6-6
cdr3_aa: ASSDYSTDAQY

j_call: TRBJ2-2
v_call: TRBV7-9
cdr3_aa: ASSFPRGSGSDTGELF

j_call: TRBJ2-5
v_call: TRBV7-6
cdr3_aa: ASSQARSAQETQY

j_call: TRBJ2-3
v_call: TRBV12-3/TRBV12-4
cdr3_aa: ASSSAHLGLTGDTATQY

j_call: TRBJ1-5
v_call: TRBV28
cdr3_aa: ASSSRGVDQPQH

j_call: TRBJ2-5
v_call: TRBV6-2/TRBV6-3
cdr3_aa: ASSYGTGAGQETQY

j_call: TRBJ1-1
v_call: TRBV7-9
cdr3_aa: ASSSGQGAAF

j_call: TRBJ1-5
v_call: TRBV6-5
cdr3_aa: ANNYSGLDQPQH

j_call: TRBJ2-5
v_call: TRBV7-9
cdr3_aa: ASSTPRAMTGLQETQY

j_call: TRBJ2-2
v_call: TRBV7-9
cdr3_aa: ASSLAVDTGELF

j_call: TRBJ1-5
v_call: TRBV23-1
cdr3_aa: ASIPPGCARNYSNQPQH

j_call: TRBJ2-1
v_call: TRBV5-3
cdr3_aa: ASSWGGATSSYNEQF

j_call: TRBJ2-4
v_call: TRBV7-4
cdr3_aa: ASRDQNTLY

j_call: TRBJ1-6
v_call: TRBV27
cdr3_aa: ASSFQGRNSPLH

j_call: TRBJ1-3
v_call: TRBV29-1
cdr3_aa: SVEDLLPGKSSGNTIY

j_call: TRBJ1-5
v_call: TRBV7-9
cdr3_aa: ASSIGRSNQPQH